The clone carrying this T cell receptor beta chain was seen a few times. Antigen unknown. This sample was taken from a study of blood T cells in healthy people across ages. Study observations and caveats: More naive CD4+ cells and higher diversity were found in long-lived than in aged donors.

Isolation of PBMCs gave at least 7 million cells per sample. Germline V gives CDR1 SEHNR, CDR2 FQNEAQ (reference sequence). The CDR3 has 16 residues. V was shortened by 5 bases and J by 7 bases, with 20 bases between the two germline ends. The authors ran a second PCR of about 7 to 11 cycles using a sample-barcoded 5' primer and a J-beta primer mix. The authors tagged each cDNA molecule using a template-switch adaptor with 12 random nucleotides. Each sample provided no less than 2.5 million CDR3-containing paired-end reads. TCRdb re-called the 5' RACE reads with MiXCR, one entry per CDR3 protein. The data contain hundreds of thousands of distinct CDR3 sequences, 20% to 25% of them singletons.

The chain has TRBV7-9 and TRBJ1-4; maybe TRBD1 (6 bases). The TCR originated in a man between 70 and 80 years old in good health. Material for sequencing was blood. The CDR3 protein is CASSKDGTKGGEKLFF. The CDR3 bases are TGTGCCAGCAGCAAAGACGGAACAAAGGGGGGTGAAAAACTGTTTTTT.